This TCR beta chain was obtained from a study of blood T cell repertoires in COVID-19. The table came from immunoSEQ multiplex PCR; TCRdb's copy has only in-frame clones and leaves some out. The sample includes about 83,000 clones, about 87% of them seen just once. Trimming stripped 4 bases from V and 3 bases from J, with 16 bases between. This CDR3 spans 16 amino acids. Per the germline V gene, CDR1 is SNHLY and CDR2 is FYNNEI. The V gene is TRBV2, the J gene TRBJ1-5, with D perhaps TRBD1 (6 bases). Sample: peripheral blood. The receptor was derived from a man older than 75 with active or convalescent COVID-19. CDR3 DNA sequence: TGTGCCAGCAGTGTAGGGGGGGGGCGGCCCAATCAGCCCCAGCATTTT. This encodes CASSVGGGRPNQPQHF.